This passage covers 5 T cell receptor beta chains from one sample sequenced in a study of blood T cells in healthy people across ages. A second PCR, run for roughly 7 to 12 cycles, used a sample-barcoded 5' primer plus a J-beta primer mix. MiXCR was run by TCRdb on the 5' RACE reads, yielding one entry per CDR3 protein. The sample gives 1.5 million to 2 million distinct CDR3 sequences, about 50% of which show up once; roughly 2% is in the top ten. Sequencing used blood. These receptors all stem from a woman in her thirties or forties in good health.

The V call is TRBV4-2, the J call TRBJ1-4; 7 nucleotides line up with TRBD1. The CDR3 contains 14 residues. J gave up 8 bases and V 0 bases, and 3 bases lay outside the gene matches. Looked up from germline, CDR1 is LGHNA and CDR2 is YNFKEQ. Here the CDR3 DNA reads TGTGCCAGCAGCCAAGAGGGGACAGCAGAAAAACTGTTTTTT. This translates into CASSQEGTAEKLFF.

The chain recombines TRBV7-2 with TRBJ1-5; D call uncertain. CDR1 is SGHTA and CDR2 is FQGNSA in the germline V gene. The CDR3 consists of 11 residues. V was trimmed by 1 base and J by 13 bases, leaving 8 bases between them. The chain's CDR3 is CASSLGQAQHF. Written as DNA, the CDR3 is TGTGCCAGCAGCTTAGGCCAAGCTCAGCATTTT.

This clonotype was detected only a few times. V usage is TRBV27 and J usage is TRBJ1-6; D gene unclear. The CDR3 loop spans 12 amino acids. V lost 3 bases to trimming and J lost 10 bases, with 7 bases between them. From germline, CDR1 is MNHEY and CDR2 SMNVEV (reference sequence). CDR3 in DNA: TGTGCCAGCAGTTTTCGGGCATCACCCCTCCACTTT. Residues: CASSFRASPLHF.

The chain uses TRBV20-1 and TRBJ1-2; D gene ambiguous. Germline assignment: CDR1 DFQATT and CDR2 SNEGSKA (reference sequence). The CDR3 runs 12 residues. V gave up 4 bases and J gave up 8 bases, with 14 bases separating them. The CDR3 protein is CSATGGSQGYTF. The CDR3 DNA reads TGCAGTGCTACGGGCGGAAGCCAGGGCTACACCTTC.

The chain uses TRBV28 and TRBJ1-2; D is unclear. CDR1 and CDR2 (germline): MDHEN, SYDVKM. V was cut by 5 bases and J by 4 bases, with 17 bases left in between. CDR3 length: 15 residues. The CDR3 loop reads CASSDRTGNRYGYTF. The CDR3 bases are TGTGCCAGCAGTGACCGGACGGGGAACCGCTATGGCTACACCTTC.